The 18 T cell receptor beta chains presented below share a single source sample, sequenced in a study of T cell repertoires in cytomegalovirus infection. These receptors have no identified antigens. Each CDR3 protein is one row after TCRdb ran MiXCR on the reads. The sample includes hundreds of thousands of distinct CDR3 sequences, 33% of them seen just once. Sequenced material: cultured PBMCs, taken from culture after CMV antigen stimulation. All receptors derive from a human donor in good health (CMV status not recorded). Some clones in this sample may be carry-over from other donors' samples.

This rearrangement joins TRBV2 to TRBJ1-5, with D unclear. V lost 5 bases and J 3 bases, leaving 14 bases between the germline ends. Germline V lookup: CDR1 SNHLY, CDR2 FYNNEI. The CDR3 is 15 amino acids. Written as DNA, the CDR3 is TGTGCCAGCAGTTCACGTGGCGGTATCAATCAGCCCCAGCATTTT. Its protein is CASSSRGGINQPQHF.

This clonotype was observed a single time. The chain is built from TRBV5-4 and TRBJ2-2, with 8 bases fitting TRBD1. CDR3 length: 16 residues. Germline V gene lookup returns CDR1 SGHNT and CDR2 YYREEE (reference sequence). Trimming took 0 bases from V and 4 from J; bases not matched to a gene: 5. CDR3 in DNA: TGTGCCAGCAGCTTGGCCGCAGGGGGCGGCACCGGGGAGCTGTTTTTT. Translated: CASSLAAGGGTGELFF.

This chain links TRBV2 with TRBJ1-1, with a weak D call TRBD1 (5 bases). Germline V gene data show CDR1 as SNHLY and CDR2 as FYNNEI. The CDR3 totals 15 residues. V lost 2 bases and J lost 4, with 14 bases in between. CDR3 loop: CASSENQGAPTEAFF. The CDR3 DNA follows: TGTGCCAGCAGTGAAAATCAAGGGGCCCCCACTGAAGCTTTCTTT.

This clonotype was seen a few times. This sequence joins TRBV28 and TRBJ2-1; the match to TRBD2 covers 8 bases. The CDR3 totals 14 residues. The junction had 8 bases not matched to a gene; V was cut back by 3 bases and J by 10 bases. Germline V gene data show CDR1 as MDHEN and CDR2 as SYDVKM. CDR3 DNA sequence: TGTGCCAGCAGTTTTAGGCTAGCGGGTGGGGAGCAGTTCTTC. Translation gives CASSFRLAGGEQFF.

This clonotype showed up just a few times. This sequence joins TRBV6-2 or TRBV6-3 and TRBJ2-7, with a weak D call TRBD2 (5 bases). The ends were cut back, 2 bases at V and 6 bases at J, with 11 bases in the middle. The germline V gene encodes CDR1 MNHEY and CDR2 SVGEGT. CDR3 length: 13 amino acids. This chain's CDR3 is CASSYTRVREQYF. CDR3 bases: TGTGCCAGCAGTTACACGCGGGTCCGCGAGCAGTACTTC.

The J gene is TRBJ2-1, the V gene TRBV28; 10 bases map to TRBD2. Looked up from germline, CDR1 is MDHEN and CDR2 is SYDVKM. CDR3 length equals 14 residues. The V gene end was trimmed by 6 bases and the J gene end by 6 bases; junction bases not matched to a gene: 5. CDR3: CASRTSGDLNEQFF. CDR3 nucleotide sequence: TGTGCCAGCAGAACTAGCGGGGACCTCAATGAGCAGTTCTTC. The whole variable domain, filled in from reference TRBV28 and TRBJ2-1, reads DVKVTQSSRYLVKRTGEKVFLECVQDMDHENMFWYRQDPGLGLRLIYFSYDVKMKEKGDIPEGYSVSREKKERFSLILESASTNQTSMYLCASRTSGDLNEQFFGPGTRLTVL.

This clonotype was seen at least ten times. The V gene is TRBV7-2, the J gene TRBJ2-1; 8 bases match TRBD2. Trimming took 5 bases from V and 7 from J; bases not matched to a gene: 10. There are 15 residues in the CDR3. Germline values: CDR1 SGHTA, CDR2 FQGNSA. As DNA, the CDR3 is TGTGCCAGCAGCCCTCGCTGGGCTAGCGGGAATGAGCAGTTCTTC. This encodes CASSPRWASGNEQFF.

The chain has TRBV12-3 or TRBV12-4 and TRBJ2-3; no definite D call. The length of the CDR3 is 15 residues. V dropped 7 bases and J dropped 0 bases, with 14 bases sitting between them. The CDR3 protein is CASTPTELSTDTQYF. CDR3 sequence (DNA): TGTGCCAGCACCCCCACAGAGCTTAGCACAGATACGCAGTATTTT.

The chain combines TRBV18 with TRBJ2-3; D possibly matches TRBD1 or TRBD2 (5 bases each). Germline assignment: CDR1 KGHSH and CDR2 LQKENI. V was cut by 3 bases and J by 6 bases, with 13 bases left in between. This CDR3 is built from 14 residues. This CDR3 is CASSPGNRGDTQYF. The DNA for the CDR3 is TGTGCCAGCTCACCTGGCAACCGGGGCGATACGCAGTATTTT. Full variable domain (outside the CDR3, taken from reference TRBV18 and TRBJ2-3): NAGVMQNPRHLVRRRGQEARLRCSPMKGHSHVYWYRQLPEEGLKFMVYLQKENIIDESGMPKERFSAEFPKEGPSILRIQQVVRGDSAAYFCASSPGNRGDTQYFGPGTRLTVL.

In nucleotides, the CDR3 is TGCAGTGCTAGAACCCCGGGACTGGGGTACGAGCAGTACTTC. Protein product: CSARTPGLGYEQYF. This sequence joins TRBV20-1 and TRBJ2-7, with D perhaps TRBD2 (6 bases). Per the germline V gene, CDR1 is DFQATT and CDR2 is SNEGSKA (reference sequence). Trimming removed 2 bases at V and 4 bases at J, with 15 bases between. CDR3 length: 14 amino acids.

The chain has TRBV20-1 and TRBJ2-7, with D possibly being TRBD2 (6 bases). Germline CDR1 DFQATT, CDR2 SNEGSKA (reference sequence). The CDR3 consists of 16 residues. Trimming pared 3 bases from V and 0 bases from J, leaving 18 bases between. The CDR3 sequence is CSASRIVAGSSYEQYF. The CDR3 DNA is TGCAGTGCTAGTCGTATAGTGGCGGGGAGCTCCTACGAGCAGTACTTC.

Many counts were recorded for this clonotype. The gene calls are TRBV7-8 and TRBJ1-1; maybe TRBD1 (5 bases). Germline loops: CDR1 SGHVS, CDR2 FQNEAQ. This CDR3 comprises 14 residues. Trimming took off 3 bases at V and 4 bases at J, with 12 bases between the two ends. CDR3 sequence: CASSFGRVTTEAFF. CDR3 bases: TGTGCCAGCAGCTTTGGCAGGGTGACCACTGAAGCTTTCTTT.

The rearrangement uses TRBV12-3 or TRBV12-4 and TRBJ2-5; tentatively, D is TRBD1 or TRBD2 (5 bases each). This CDR3 spans 14 amino acids. V was shortened by 6 bases and J by 5 bases, with 16 bases between the two germline ends. The chain's CDR3 is CASSQGLGDETQYF. In DNA form, the CDR3 reads TGTGCCAGCAGCCAAGGTCTGGGGGATGAGACCCAGTACTTC.

This clonotype was picked up a small number of times. The J gene is TRBJ2-7, the V gene TRBV6-1; D remains unclear. The V end was cut by 4 bases, the J end by 2 bases, with 12 bases between. This CDR3 has 14 residues. Germline V gene sequence: CDR1 MNHNS, CDR2 SASEGT. The CDR3 region has the DNA TGTGCCAGCAGTGTTACACCGCCCCCCTACGAGCAGTACTTC. Translation gives CASSVTPPPYEQYF.

The rearrangement uses TRBV10-3 and TRBJ1-1, with D uncertain. Germline V lookup: CDR1 ENHRY, CDR2 SYGVKD. The CDR3 extends over 14 amino acids. The V end was cut by 4 bases, the J end by 11 bases, with 20 bases between. The CDR3 region has the DNA TGTGCCATCAGTGGGGTTCGAGGCTTTTCCGGGGCTTTCTTT. As protein: CAISGVRGFSGAFF.

The chain joins TRBV6-2 or TRBV6-3 to TRBJ2-1, with TRBD1 matching 7 bases. The ends lost 7 bases at V and 3 bases at J; junction bases unmatched: 3. The CDR3 consists of 13 residues. Germline V gene lookup returns CDR1 MNHEY and CDR2 SVGEGT. The CDR3 region is CASKGTDYNEQFF. CDR3 DNA: TGTGCCAGCAAAGGGACAGACTACAATGAGCAGTTCTTC.

This clonotype showed up just once. This CDR3 reads CASSTVESNQPQHF. CDR3 DNA: TGTGCCAGCAGTACCGTGGAGAGCAATCAGCCCCAGCATTTT. The chain combines TRBV6-5 with TRBJ1-5, with D uncertain. Trimming removed 5 bases from V and 1 base from J, with 9 bases in between. This CDR3 comprises 14 residues. Germline V CDR1 and CDR2: MNHEY, SVGAGI.

As to this clonotype: The junction shows a germline mismatch at one end, possibly a read error. The V and J genes are TRBV4-1 and TRBJ2-2; TRBD2 aligns across 16 bases. Germline CDR1 reads MGHRA; CDR2 reads YSYEKL. This CDR3 is 18 amino acids long. As DNA, the CDR3 is TGTGCCAGCAGCCCCGAGGGACTAGCGGGGGGGCCGGACGGGGAGCTGTTTTTT. Amino acid sequence: CASSPEGLAGGPDGELFF.